The clone carrying this T cell receptor beta chain was seen repeatedly, ten times or more. Its antigen is not known. Unique molecular identifiers tagged the TCRbeta library. MiXCR, applied by TCRdb to the PCR reads, yields one record per CDR3 protein. The data contain almost 250,000 distinct CDR3 sequences, roughly 24% of them seen just once; the ten biggest clones take up roughly 2.6%. This record belongs to a study of T-cell reconstitution after alpha-beta-depleted transplantation in children. Study-wide results and caveats: It was newly produced T cells that mostly accounted for T-cell counts and diversity one year after transplant. Several hundred graft clones that had expanded were reportedly the source of alpha-beta T cells about two months after transplant. Some patients' high day-60 TCRbeta diversity was attributed to recipient cells surviving conditioning.

V gave up 5 bases and J gave up 6 bases; unmatched junction bases: 14. Germline V CDR1 and CDR2: SQVTM, ANQGSEA. This CDR3 has 15 residues. The chain links TRBV29-1 to TRBJ2-3; 7 nucleotides agree with TRBD2. The TCR comes from a girl aged 2 to 9 with Fanconi anemia, due to receive a stem cell transplant. Sequences were derived from PBMCs, sampled before TCRalphabeta/CD19-depleted stem cell transplant. The CDR3 is CSVFTTLTSRDTQYF. Written as DNA, the CDR3 is TGCAGCGTTTTTACCACCCTGACTAGCAGGGATACGCAGTATTTT.